These 8 T cell receptor beta chains share one sample of origin, sequenced in a study of shared clonotypes between healthy human individuals. Using immunoSEQ multiplex PCR, the repertoire was profiled, and TCRdb retains in-frame clones only, with some absent. The top ten clones hold 0.36% of a sample with some 2,500,000 clones, roughly 93% of them seen once. The sample taken for sequencing was naive CD4+ T cells from PBMCs. The subset is: CD45RA+ positively selected. These receptors were collected from a man between 18 and 29 years old in good health. Some clones in this sample may be carry-over from other donors' samples.

The rearrangement uses TRBV29-1 and TRBJ2-7; the match to TRBD2 covers 8 bases. From germline, CDR1 is SQVTM and CDR2 ANQGSEA. V trimming: 7 bases; J trimming: 5 bases; junction bases outside the gene matches: 7. The CDR3 is 12 residues long. The DNA for the CDR3 is TGCAGCGCCGGGACTAGTCCCGACGAGCAGTACTTC. It encodes CSAGTSPDEQYF.

The J gene is TRBJ2-7, the V gene TRBV28; the D is unclear. Germline CDR1 MDHEN, CDR2 SYDVKM. The length of the CDR3 is 12 residues. Trimming took 4 bases from V and 5 from J, leaving 9 bases between them. CDR3 loop: CASSSRQHEQYF. The DNA of the CDR3 is TGTGCCAGCAGTTCCCGGCAGCACGAGCAGTACTTC.

This chain links TRBV28 with TRBJ2-3, with 10 bases lining up with TRBD2. Looked up from germline, CDR1 is MDHEN and CDR2 is SYDVKM. After removal of 8 bases from V and 0 bases from J, the junction contained 2 bases not matched to a gene. The CDR3 spans 14 residues. The CDR3 spells CASSSGSSTDTQYF. CDR3 sequence (DNA): TGTGCCAGCTCTAGCGGGAGTAGCACAGATACGCAGTATTTT.

CDR3 coding DNA: TGTGCCAGCAGTTACCGCGGGAGAGCATACAATGAGCAGTTCTTC. Translated: CASSYRGRAYNEQFF. This chain uses TRBV6-5 with TRBJ2-1, with TRBD2 matching over 7 bases. This CDR3 is 15 amino acids long. From germline, CDR1 is MNHEY and CDR2 SVGAGI. V dropped 2 bases and J dropped 4; count of bases not matched to a gene: 5.

The V gene is TRBV30, the J gene TRBJ2-1; D uncertain. Germline V gene data show CDR1 as GTSNPN and CDR2 as SVGIG (reference sequence). V was clipped by 0 bases and J by 2 bases, with 5 bases between them. The CDR3 spans 13 residues. CDR3 in amino acids: CAWSVQTYNEQFF. The CDR3, as DNA: TGTGCCTGGAGTGTCCAGACCTACAATGAGCAGTTCTTC.

CDR3 in DNA: TGCGCCAGCAGCCCCAGGACGCCCCCCCCCGAGCAGTACTTC. It yields the protein CASSPRTPPPEQYF. V usage is TRBV5-1 and J usage is TRBJ2-7; D is ambiguous. Germline CDR1 and CDR2: SGHRS and YFSETQ. Trimming took 4 bases from V and 6 from J, leaving 17 bases between them. The CDR3 spans 14 residues.

Worth noting for this clone: Other nucleotide sequences in the sample specify the same CDR3. The chain recombines TRBV6-5 with TRBJ2-7, with D possibly being TRBD1 (6 bases). CDR3 length equals 14 residues. V was shortened by 2 bases and J by 3 bases, with 11 bases between the two germline ends. CDR1 is MNHEY, CDR2 SVGAGI, per germline. The CDR3 is CASSYRGSSYEQYF. The CDR3 coding sequence is TGTGCCAGCAGTTACAGGGGGTCCAGCTACGAGCAGTACTTC.

This clone showed up just a few times. Here the CDR3 reads CASSYSIATEAFF. The CDR3 region has the DNA TGTGCCAGCAGTTACTCGATCGCCACTGAAGCTTTCTTT. The chain is built from TRBV6-5 and TRBJ1-1, with D unclear. There are 13 residues in the CDR3. V gave up 0 bases and J gave up 4 bases, with 6 bases separating them. Per germline, CDR1 MNHEY and CDR2 SVGAGI.